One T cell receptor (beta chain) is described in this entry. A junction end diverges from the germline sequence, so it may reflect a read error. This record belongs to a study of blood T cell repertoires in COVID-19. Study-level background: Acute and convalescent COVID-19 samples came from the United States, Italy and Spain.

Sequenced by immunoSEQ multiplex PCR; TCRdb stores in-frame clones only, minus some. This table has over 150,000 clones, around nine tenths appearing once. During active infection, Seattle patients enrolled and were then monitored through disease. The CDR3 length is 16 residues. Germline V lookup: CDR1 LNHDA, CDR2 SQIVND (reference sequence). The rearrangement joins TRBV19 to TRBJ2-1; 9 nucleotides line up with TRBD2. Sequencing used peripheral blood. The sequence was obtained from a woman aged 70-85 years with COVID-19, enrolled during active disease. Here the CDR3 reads CASCIHAGGGYNEQFF. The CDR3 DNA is TGTGCCAGTTGTATCCACGCGGGGGGGGGATACAATGAGCAGTTCTTC. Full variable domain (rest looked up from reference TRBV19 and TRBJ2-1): DGGITQSPKYLFRKEGQNVTLSCEQNLNHDAMYWYRQDPGQGLRLIYYSQIVNDFQKGDIAEGYSVSREKKESFPLTVTSAQKNPTAFYLCASCIHAGGGYNEQFFGPGTRLTVL.